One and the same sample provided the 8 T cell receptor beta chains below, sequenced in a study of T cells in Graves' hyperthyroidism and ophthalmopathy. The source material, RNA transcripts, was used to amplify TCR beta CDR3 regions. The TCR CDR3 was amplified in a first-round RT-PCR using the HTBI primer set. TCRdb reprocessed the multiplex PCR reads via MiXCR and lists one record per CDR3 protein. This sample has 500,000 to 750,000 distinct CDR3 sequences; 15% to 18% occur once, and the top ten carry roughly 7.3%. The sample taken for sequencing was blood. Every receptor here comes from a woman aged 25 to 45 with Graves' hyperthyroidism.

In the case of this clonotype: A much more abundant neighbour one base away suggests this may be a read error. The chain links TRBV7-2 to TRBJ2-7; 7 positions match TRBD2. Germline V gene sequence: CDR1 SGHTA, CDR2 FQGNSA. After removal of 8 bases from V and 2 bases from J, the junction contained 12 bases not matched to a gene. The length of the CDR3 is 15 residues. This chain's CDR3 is CASGQTGGPPYEQYF. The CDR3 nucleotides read TGTGCCAGCGGCCAGACGGGAGGACCTCCCTACGAGCAGTACTTC.

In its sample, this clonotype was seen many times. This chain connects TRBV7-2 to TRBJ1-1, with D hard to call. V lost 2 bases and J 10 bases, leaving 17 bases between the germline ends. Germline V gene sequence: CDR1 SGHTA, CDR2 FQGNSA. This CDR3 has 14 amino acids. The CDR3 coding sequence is TGTGCCAGCAGCTTAACGGCGGGCGGGAGTGGAGCTTTCTTT. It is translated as CASSLTAGGSGAFF.

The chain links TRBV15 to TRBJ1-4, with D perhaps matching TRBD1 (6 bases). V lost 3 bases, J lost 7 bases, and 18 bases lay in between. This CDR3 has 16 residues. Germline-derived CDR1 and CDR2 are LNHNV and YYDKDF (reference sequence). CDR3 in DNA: TGTGCCACCAGCAGCCCCCTCGGGGGGCGAACTGAAAAACTGTTTTTT. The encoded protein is CATSSPLGGRTEKLFF.

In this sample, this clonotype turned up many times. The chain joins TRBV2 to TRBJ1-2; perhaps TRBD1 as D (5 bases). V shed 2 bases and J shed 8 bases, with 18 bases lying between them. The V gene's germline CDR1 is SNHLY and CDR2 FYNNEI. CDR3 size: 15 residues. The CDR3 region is CASSEYGQGFRGYTF. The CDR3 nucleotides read TGTGCCAGCAGTGAATACGGGCAGGGCTTTCGGGGCTACACCTTC. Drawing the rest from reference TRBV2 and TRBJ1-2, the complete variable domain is EPEVTQTPSHQVTQMGQEVILRCVPISNHLYFYWYRQILGQKVEFLVSFYNNEISEKSEIFDDQFSVERPDGSNFTLKIRSTKLEDSAMYFCASSEYGQGFRGYTFGSGTRLTVV.

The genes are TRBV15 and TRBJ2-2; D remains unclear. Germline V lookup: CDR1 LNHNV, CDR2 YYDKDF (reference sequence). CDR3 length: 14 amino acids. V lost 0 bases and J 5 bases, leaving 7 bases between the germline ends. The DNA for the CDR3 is TGTGCCACCAGCAGAGAAGTCGGAACCGGGGAGCTGTTTTTT. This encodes CATSREVGTGELFF.

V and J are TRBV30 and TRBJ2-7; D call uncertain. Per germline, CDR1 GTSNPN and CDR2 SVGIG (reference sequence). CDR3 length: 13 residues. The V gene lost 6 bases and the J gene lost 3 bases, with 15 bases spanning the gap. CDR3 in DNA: TGTGCCTGCTCGAGGTCCCCCCACTACGAGCAGTACTTC. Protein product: CACSRSPHYEQYF.

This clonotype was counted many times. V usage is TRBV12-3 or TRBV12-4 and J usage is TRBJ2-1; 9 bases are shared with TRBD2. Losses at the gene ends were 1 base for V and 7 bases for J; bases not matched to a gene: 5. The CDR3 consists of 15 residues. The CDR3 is CASSLVSGSQNEQFF. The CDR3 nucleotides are TGTGCCAGCAGTTTAGTTAGCGGGAGTCAGAATGAGCAGTTCTTC.

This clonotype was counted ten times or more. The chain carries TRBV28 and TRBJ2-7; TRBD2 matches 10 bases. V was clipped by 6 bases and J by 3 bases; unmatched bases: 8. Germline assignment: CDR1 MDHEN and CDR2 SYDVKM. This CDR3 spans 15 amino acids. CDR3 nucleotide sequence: TGTGCCAGCAGGCTAGCGGGAGCATTGAGCTACGAGCAGTACTTC. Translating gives CASRLAGALSYEQYF.